The sequence of this TCR beta chain was determined in a study of T-cell memory formation after mild COVID-19. In the study overall: TCR clusters were largely donor specific.

Study-wide results and limits: The study found contracting CD4+ clones mainly in CM and EM and contracting CD8+ clones in EMRA. Whereas later expanders leaned CD4+, clones contracting day 15 to 85 showed a balanced CD4/CD8 makeup.

This clonotype was recorded a few times. No antigen is known for it. The CDR3 contains 13 residues. The V end lost 9 bases, the J end lost 3 bases, and 12 bases lay between the germline ends. TCRdb re-called the 5' RACE reads through MiXCR, storing one row per CDR3 protein. This table holds about 180,000 distinct CDR3 sequences, roughly 16% found once. V and J are TRBV12-3 or TRBV12-4 and TRBJ1-3; D may be TRBD1 (5 bases). The TCR originated in an adult woman who had mild COVID-19 (a few samples of this study predate the infection). Cell type and time point are not known. Sequences were obtained from PBMCs or a T cell subset sorted from them (not recorded which). For the CDR3, the DNA is TGTGCCAGTTTCGGGGCTAATGGAAACACCATATATTTT. Translating it yields CASFGANGNTIYF.